These T cell receptor beta chains were read from a single sample in a study of blood T cell repertoires in COVID-19. The table came from immunoSEQ multiplex PCR; TCRdb's copy has only in-frame clones and leaves some out. The sample has 25,000 to 30,000 clones; roughly 85% are singletons. The sequenced material came from peripheral blood. These receptors were collected from a woman aged 80 or over with COVID-19, enrolled during active disease. CDR3s include the opening cysteine and the closing phenylalanine or tryptophan. Fields, in order: J gene, D gene, V gene, CDR3 protein. A D gene is named only where the DNA matches it firmly.

J: TRBJ2-3; D: .; V: TRBV19; CDR3: CASSIGAGASDTQYF
J: TRBJ2-1; D: TRBD2; V: TRBV7-9; CDR3: CASSAGLAINEQFF
J: TRBJ1-2; D: .; V: TRBV2; CDR3: CASTGAGPIGYTF
J: TRBJ1-5; D: .; V: TRBV12-3/TRBV12-4; CDR3: CASSLGRAQHF
J: TRBJ1-5; D: .; V: TRBV5-8; CDR3: CASSLDRNQPQHF
J: TRBJ1-5; D: .; V: TRBV25-1; CDR3: CASKIRYSGNQPQHF
J: TRBJ1-6; D: TRBD1; V: TRBV7-9; CDR3: CASSLQGSNSPLHF
J: TRBJ1-3; D: TRBD1; V: TRBV9; CDR3: CASSGTEGRNTIYF
J: TRBJ1-4; D: TRBD1; V: TRBV9; CDR3: CASSPRTGENEKLFF
J: TRBJ1-1; D: .; V: TRBV14; CDR3: CASSQQQGRGEAFF
J: TRBJ2-7; D: TRBD1; V: TRBV6-1; CDR3: CASSERQGAGEQYF
J: TRBJ2-7; D: TRBD2; V: TRBV5-1; CDR3: CASSFSGGYSYEQYF
J: TRBJ1-4; D: .; V: TRBV6-5; CDR3: CATQLGGANEKLFF
J: TRBJ1-5; D: TRBD1; V: TRBV7-2; CDR3: CASSTTGGALGQPQHF
J: TRBJ1-2; D: .; V: TRBV12-3/TRBV12-4; CDR3: CASSPSQGYGYTF
J: TRBJ2-2; D: TRBD2; V: TRBV29-1; CDR3: CSVVRGGAGTGELFF
J: TRBJ2-7; D: TRBD1; V: TRBV7-8; CDR3: CASSSRAGQGVYEQYF
J: TRBJ2-1; D: TRBD1; V: TRBV19; CDR3: CASSPRGTGTNEQFF
J: TRBJ2-3; D: .; V: TRBV2; CDR3: CAGWQQGTDTQYF
J: TRBJ1-2; D: TRBD1; V: TRBV3-1/TRBV3-2; CDR3: CASSQKRGTGDGYTF
J: TRBJ1-1; D: .; V: TRBV25-1; CDR3: CATNGGGNTEAFF
J: TRBJ1-4; D: .; V: TRBV23-1; CDR3: CASSQHVRAGEKLFF
J: TRBJ2-5; D: .; V: TRBV10-3; CDR3: CAISAQGQETQYF
J: TRBJ2-1; D: TRBD2; V: TRBV18; CDR3: CASSPGLAGGEQFF